The 10 T cell receptor beta chains in this list originate from one sample, sequenced in a study of T-cell reconstitution after alpha-beta-depleted transplantation in children. Using unique molecular identifiers, the investigators prepared the TCRbeta library. A single record per CDR3 protein comes from TCRdb applying MiXCR to the PCR reads. This table has 95,000 to 150,000 distinct CDR3 sequences, roughly 23% appearing once. The sequenced sample was PBMCs, mostly from graft donor cells, obtained 180 days after TCRalphabeta/CD19-depleted stem cell transplant. The receptors were sampled from a male patient aged 2-15 years who had a stem cell transplant for chronic granulomatous disease, so the T cells may come from the graft donor.

There are many counts of this clonotype. CDR3 in amino acids: CASSFRASGGDEQFF. CDR3 coding DNA: TGTGCCAGCAGTTTTCGGGCTAGCGGAGGGGATGAGCAGTTCTTC. The V call is TRBV27, the J call TRBJ2-1; TRBD2 aligns across 7 bases. The germline V gene encodes CDR1 MNHEY and CDR2 SMNVEV (reference sequence). The CDR3 totals 15 residues. The V segment lost 3 bases and the J segment 8 bases; nucleotides outside the gene matches: 10.

This clonotype was observed many times. The V and J genes are TRBV20-1 and TRBJ2-7; the D gene is possibly TRBD1 (6 bases). V lost 6 bases to trimming and J lost 2 bases, with 14 bases between them. This CDR3 spans 13 amino acids. Germline V CDR1 and CDR2: DFQATT, SNEGSKA (reference sequence). The DNA for the CDR3 is TGCAGTGCCATCCTCGGGACAACCTACGAGCAGTACTTC. The encoded protein is CSAILGTTYEQYF.

This clonotype is categorized as medium-sized. The V call is TRBV11-2, the J call TRBJ2-7, with D unclear. This CDR3 has 12 amino acids. Per germline, CDR1 SGHAT and CDR2 FQNNGV. The V end was cut by 4 bases, the J end by 2 bases, with 6 bases between. DNA of the CDR3: TGTGCCAGCAGCTCCCTTCCCTACGAGCAGTACTTC. This translates into CASSSLPYEQYF.

The chain combines TRBV5-6 with TRBJ2-1; 7 bases agree with TRBD1. The trim removed 3 bases at V and 4 bases at J, leaving 4 bases unmatched. Germline V gene lookup returns CDR1 SGHDT and CDR2 YYEEEE. The CDR3 is made up of 14 amino acids. Here the CDR3 DNA reads TGTGCCAGCAGCTCAGGGACAGTATACAATGAGCAGTTCTTC. Protein product: CASSSGTVYNEQFF.

The rearrangement links TRBV18 to TRBJ2-2; weak D call: TRBD2 (6 bases). Germline CDR1 and CDR2: KGHSH and LQKENI. The CDR3 runs 15 residues. V lost 3 bases to trimming and J lost 2 bases, with 10 bases between them. CDR3 sequence (DNA): TGTGCCAGCTCACCCCCAGGGACTAACACCGGGGAGCTGTTTTTT. This translates into CASSPPGTNTGELFF.

This clonotype was detected many times. The chain employs TRBV7-2 and TRBJ2-7; D is undetermined. The CDR3 covers 14 residues. V was shortened by 2 bases and J by 6 bases, with 14 bases between the two germline ends. Germline loops: CDR1 SGHTA, CDR2 FQGNSA. CDR3 loop: CASSLLKGGGEQYF. As DNA, the CDR3 is TGTGCCAGCAGCTTATTAAAGGGTGGCGGCGAGCAGTACTTC.

The table lists this clonotype with many counts. This chain connects TRBV5-1 to TRBJ2-3; 7 nucleotides line up with TRBD1. Germline V gives CDR1 SGHRS, CDR2 YFSETQ. The J segment lost 4 bases and the V segment lost 5 bases, leaving 4 bases of the junction unmatched. This CDR3 region has 13 residues. CDR3 sequence reads: CASREGAADTQYF. Here the CDR3 DNA reads TGCGCCAGCAGAGAGGGGGCGGCAGATACGCAGTATTTT.

At least ten counts were recorded for this clonotype. This sequence joins TRBV7-8 and TRBJ1-3; 7 positions agree with TRBD1. J gave up 0 bases and V 4 bases, and 6 bases lay outside the gene matches. Germline V CDR1 and CDR2: SGHVS, FQNEAQ. The CDR3 length is 16 residues. This chain's CDR3 is CASSSQGFSSGNTIYF. The CDR3 region has the DNA TGTGCCAGCAGCTCACAGGGGTTTTCCTCTGGAAACACCATATATTTT.

As concerns this clonotype: An end of the junction does not agree with germline; a read error may underlie this. The chain combines TRBV7-2 with TRBJ2-3; 11 bases agree with TRBD2. The germline gives CDR1 SGHTA, CDR2 FQGNSA. The CDR3 has 12 residues. CDR3 amino acids: CASSLGGLAEGF. Written as DNA, the CDR3 is TGTGCCAGCAGCTTAGGGGGACTAGCGGAGGGTTTT.

This chain connects TRBV29-1 to TRBJ2-2; tentatively, D is TRBD2 (5 bases). This CDR3 has 12 residues. Germline CDR1 reads SQVTM; CDR2 reads ANQGSEA. The V end lost 6 bases, the J end lost 7 bases, and 12 bases lay between the germline ends. In DNA form, the CDR3 reads TGCAGCGTCCGGGGTAGAGTCGGGGAGCTGTTTTTT. It codes for CSVRGRVGELFF.